This passage covers 13 T cell receptor beta chains from one sample sequenced in a study of blood T cell repertoires in COVID-19. Sequencing used immunoSEQ multiplex PCR; TCRdb keeps in-frame clones, though not all of them. The sample yields about 210,000 clones, roughly 85% seen once. The sequenced material came from peripheral blood. These TCRs come from a man aged 50 to 59 with COVID-19, enrolled during active disease.

The chain joins TRBV6-5 to TRBJ1-4; the D gene is possibly TRBD1 (5 bases). Germline CDR1 and CDR2: MNHEY and SVGAGI. V lost 6 bases, J lost 5 bases, and 16 bases lay in between. The CDR3 covers 15 residues. For the CDR3, the DNA is TGTGCCAGCAGAGTCCAGGGAGGATTAAATGAAAAACTGTTTTTT. Amino acids: CASRVQGGLNEKLFF.

The CDR3 nucleotides read TGCGCCAGCAGCTTGGGGTGGGGCAATAGCAATCAGCCCCAGCATTTT. Residues: CASSLGWGNSNQPQHF. The chain uses TRBV5-1 and TRBJ1-5, with D possibly being TRBD1 (5 bases). CDR3 size: 16 residues. Germline CDR1 is SGHRS and CDR2 is YFSETQ. Trimming cost V 0 bases and J 0 bases, with 10 bases left between them. The full variable domain, rest sourced from reference TRBV5-1 and TRBJ1-5, is KAGVTQTPRYLIKTRGQQVTLSCSPISGHRSVSWYQQTPGQGLQFLFEYFSETQRNKGNFPGRFSGRQFSNSRSEMNVSTLELGDSALYLCASSLGWGNSNQPQHFGDGTRLSIL.

The CDR3 DNA reads TGTGCCACCAACACAGGGTACAGTCAGCCCCAGCATTTT. Translation: CATNTGYSQPQHF. The chain couples TRBV12-3 or TRBV12-4 to TRBJ1-5; D possibly corresponds to TRBD1 (6 bases). V was pared by 10 bases and J by 6 bases, with 16 bases between. The CDR3 has 13 residues.

The chain is built from TRBV2 and TRBJ1-1; weak D call: TRBD1 (6 bases). The CDR3 runs to 14 residues. In germline, CDR1 is SNHLY, CDR2 FYNNEI. Between the trimmed V and J ends, which lost 5 bases and 0 bases, there was a span of 10 bases. CDR3 nucleotide sequence: TGTGCCAGCAGTAGGACAGAGATGAACACTGAAGCTTTCTTT. Residues: CASSRTEMNTEAFF.

V gene TRBV12-1 combines with J gene TRBJ1-4; the table's D call of TRBD1 was not tested on the DNA. TRBV12-1 is labeled a pseudogene. The CDR3 consists of 18 residues. The CDR3 bases are TGTGCCAGCAGCTTTCTTTTGCAACCGGGACAGGGAATTGAAAAACTGTTTTTT. It translates to CASSFLLQPGQGIEKLFF.

The chain employs TRBV5-1 and TRBJ2-5, with 9 bases matching TRBD2. The germline V gene encodes CDR1 SGHRS and CDR2 YFSETQ. The J segment lost 5 bases and the V segment lost 4 bases, leaving 9 bases of the junction unmatched. This CDR3 comprises 15 residues. The CDR3 here is CASSPSSGVKETQYF. In DNA form, the CDR3 reads TGCGCCAGCAGCCCCTCTAGCGGGGTAAAGGAGACCCAGTACTTC.

This chain uses TRBV10-1 with TRBJ2-3, with D hard to call. Germline CDR1 and CDR2: WNHNN and SYGVQD (reference sequence). Trimming removed 3 bases at V and 5 bases at J, with 9 bases between. There are 13 residues in the CDR3. The CDR3 loop is CASSEHLGDTQYF. CDR3 bases: TGCGCCAGCAGTGAACACCTTGGAGATACGCAGTATTTT.

This rearrangement joins TRBV7-2 to TRBJ1-1, with 8 bases identical to TRBD1. Trimming took 5 bases from V and 8 from J; bases not matched to a gene: 13. Germline V gene data show CDR1 as SGHTA and CDR2 as FQGNSA. CDR3 size: 15 residues. The CDR3 reads CASSALDRVGLEAFF. The CDR3 DNA reads as TGTGCCAGCAGCGCCTTGGACAGGGTGGGTTTGGAAGCTTTCTTT.

The chain combines TRBV9 with TRBJ1-4; D perhaps matches TRBD1 (6 bases). This CDR3 region has 15 residues. V lost 2 bases, J lost 5 bases, and 13 bases lay in between. CDR1 is SGDLS and CDR2 is YYNGEE in the germline V gene. DNA of the CDR3: TGTGCCAGCAGCGTCACGGGACACCTGAATGAAAAACTGTTTTTT. Protein product: CASSVTGHLNEKLFF.

The chain combines TRBV4-1 with TRBJ2-2; the match to TRBD1 covers 7 bases. V shed 4 bases, J shed 6 bases, and the junction held 8 bases outside the gene matches. CDR1 and CDR2 (germline): MGHRA, YSYEKL. This CDR3 region has 15 residues. CDR3 nucleotide sequence: TGCGCCAGCAGCCCCAGTAGCCAGGGGGCCGGGGAGCTGTTTTTT. As protein: CASSPSSQGAGELFF.

This clone was detected a few times. This sequence joins TRBV6-2 or TRBV6-3 and TRBJ1-6, with D tentatively TRBD1 (5 bases). CDR3 length: 14 residues. The germline V and J ends were trimmed by 5 bases and 9 bases, with 14 bases remaining between them. Germline loops: CDR1 MNHEY, CDR2 SVGEGT. Written as DNA, the CDR3 is TGTGCCAGCAGTACGGGACTTGGGGTTTCACCCCTCCACTTT. Amino acids: CASSTGLGVSPLHF.

V and J are TRBV5-4 and TRBJ2-7; 10 bases match TRBD1. Looked up from germline, CDR1 is SGHNT and CDR2 is YYREEE (reference sequence). J was trimmed by 1 base and V by 2 bases; bases with no gene match: 9. The CDR3 extends over 17 amino acids. CDR3 in DNA: TGTGCCAGCAGCTTAACGACTGGGACAGGGGTTTCCTACGAGCAGTACTTC. It codes for CASSLTTGTGVSYEQYF.

This clone has a handful of counts. The V gene is TRBV14, the J gene TRBJ1-3; D perhaps matches TRBD1 (5 bases). Trimming removed 10 bases from V and 0 bases from J, with 16 bases in between. Germline V lookup: CDR1 SGHDN, CDR2 FVKESK. The CDR3 is 15 amino acids. CDR3: CATAGPLSSGNTIYF. In DNA form, the CDR3 reads TGTGCCACCGCGGGACCCTTGAGCTCTGGAAACACCATATATTTT.